This T cell receptor (beta chain) originates from a study of blood T cells in healthy people across ages. Study at large: Template switching captured about one barcoded beta molecule per two T cells.

Study-level findings and limits: CMV status of donors was unknown, possibly confounding expanded clonotype changes.

A sample-barcoded 5' primer and a J-beta primer mix were used in a second PCR of about 7 to 11 cycles. Every molecule of cDNA carried a tag from a template-switch adaptor with 12 random nucleotides. TCRdb called the 5' RACE reads again in MiXCR, with one record for every CDR3 protein. The data contain 790,000 or so distinct CDR3 sequences, 35% to 50% of them singletons. Trimming took off 0 bases at V and 6 bases at J, with 5 bases between the two ends. The germline V gene encodes CDR1 LNHNV and CDR2 YYDKDF (reference sequence). The CDR3 is 13 amino acids. Note on this clonotype: Its target is unknown.

The chain is built from TRBV15 and TRBJ2-2; D remains ambiguous. The sample taken for sequencing was blood. This sequence was found in an elderly man in good health. The CDR3 DNA follows: TGTGCCACCAGCAGAGAACCCGCCGGGGAGCTGTTTTTT. Translation: CATSREPAGELFF.